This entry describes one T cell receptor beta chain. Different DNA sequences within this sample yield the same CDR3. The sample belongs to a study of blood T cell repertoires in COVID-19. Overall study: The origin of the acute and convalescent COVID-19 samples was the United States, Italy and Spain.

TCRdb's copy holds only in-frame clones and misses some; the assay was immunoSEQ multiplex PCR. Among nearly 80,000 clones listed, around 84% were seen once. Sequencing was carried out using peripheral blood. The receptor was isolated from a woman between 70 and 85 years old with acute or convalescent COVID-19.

CDR3 protein: CASSIRTSGRAGETQYF. Here the CDR3 DNA reads TGTGCCAGTAGTATACGGACTAGCGGGAGGGCCGGGGAGACCCAGTACTTC. The gene calls are TRBV19 and TRBJ2-5, with TRBD2 matching over 15 bases. Germline trimming cut 2 bases from V and 5 bases from J; bases unmatched to any gene: 6. Germline CDR1 is LNHDA and CDR2 is SQIVND (reference sequence). This CDR3 has 17 residues. Full variable domain (remainder filled in from reference TRBV19 and TRBJ2-5): DGGITQSPKYLFRKEGQNVTLSCEQNLNHDAMYWYRQDPGQGLRLIYYSQIVNDFQKGDIAEGYSVSREKKESFPLTVTSAQKNPTAFYLCASSIRTSGRAGETQYFGPGTRLLVL.